What follows are 20 T cell receptor beta chains derived from one specimen sequenced in a study of T cell responses to AZD1222 COVID-19 vaccine. Libraries were prepared by immunoSEQ multiplex PCR; TCRdb keeps only in-frame clonotypes and omits some of them. Here the sample spans 150,000 to 200,000 clones, about 92% being singletons. Material: peripheral blood, obtained on day 0 of AZD1222 vaccination. Receptor source: an adult in good health.

The chain recombines TRBV3-1 (or the pseudogene TRBV3-2) with TRBJ2-3, with 7 nucleotides matching TRBD2. Trimming took 4 bases from V and 0 from J; bases not matched to a gene: 7. The CDR3 covers 16 residues. Germline V gene lookup returns CDR1 LGHDT and CDR2 YNNKEL (reference sequence). The CDR3 bases are TGTGCCAGCAGCCCACCGGGAGGCGGGAGCACAGATACGCAGTATTTT. Translating gives CASSPPGGGSTDTQYF.

This sequence joins TRBV5-5 and TRBJ2-3; TRBD2 agrees at 8 bases. V shed 2 bases, J shed 4 bases, and the junction held 18 bases outside the gene matches. The CDR3 runs to 19 residues. Germline loops: CDR1 SGHKS, CDR2 YYEKEE (reference sequence). DNA of the CDR3: TGTGCCAGCAGCTTAATACCTGTCAGACCGGGACTAGAAGCAGATACGCAGTATTTT. It is translated as CASSLIPVRPGLEADTQYF.

This clone came up once. The gene calls are TRBV5-1 and TRBJ2-1; 8 bases are a match to TRBD2. This CDR3 is built from 15 residues. Germline loops: CDR1 SGHRS, CDR2 YFSETQ. V trimming: 0 bases; J trimming: 3 bases; junction bases outside the gene matches: 2. The CDR3 DNA reads as TGCGCCAGCAGCTTGGCGGGGGGGCTCTACAATGAGCAGTTCTTC. This gives the protein CASSLAGGLYNEQFF.

The chain combines TRBV14 with TRBJ2-2, with D perhaps TRBD2 (6 bases). V was cut by 4 bases and J by 8 bases, with 14 bases left in between. The CDR3 has 14 amino acids. Germline loops: CDR1 SGHDN, CDR2 FVKESK. CDR3: CASSRRRERGELFF. CDR3 sequence (DNA): TGTGCCAGCAGCCGCCGGAGGGAGAGAGGGGAGCTGTTTTTT.

This chain uses TRBV24-1 with TRBJ2-3, with a possible D match to TRBD2 (6 bases). The CDR3 length is 12 residues. V was shortened by 6 bases and J by 5 bases, with 8 bases between the two germline ends. Germline V gene sequence: CDR1 KGHDR, CDR2 SFDVKD. The CDR3 is CATSRGKDTQYF. The CDR3 nucleotides are TGTGCCACCAGTCGGGGGAAAGATACGCAGTATTTT.

The V and J genes are TRBV11-3 and TRBJ2-7; D is uncertain. Trimming removed 0 bases from V and 3 bases from J, with 6 bases in between. Germline loops: CDR1 SGHNT, CDR2 YENEEA. The CDR3 consists of 13 residues. This CDR3 reads CASSLEDGYEQYF. The CDR3 DNA is TGTGCCAGCAGCTTAGAAGACGGCTACGAGCAGTACTTC.

The CDR3 DNA reads TGTGCCAGTAGTATAGAGGGGGGGAACAGGCTTCTTCGCGGCTACACCTTC. This translates into CASSIEGGNRLLRGYTF. The rearrangement links TRBV19 to TRBJ1-2; D might be TRBD1 (5 bases). The germline V gene encodes CDR1 LNHDA and CDR2 SQIVND (reference sequence). V was shortened by 0 bases and J by 8 bases, with 22 bases between the two germline ends. The CDR3 spans 17 residues.

The chain employs TRBV27 and TRBJ2-7; TRBD1 aligns across 9 bases. The CDR3 is 13 amino acids. Trimming removed 4 bases from V and 2 bases from J; junction bases left unmatched: 0. Germline loops: CDR1 MNHEY, CDR2 SMNVEV (reference sequence). In nucleotides, the CDR3 is TGTGCCAGCAGTTGGACAGGGGCCTACGAGCAGTACTTC. Amino acids: CASSWTGAYEQYF.

V is TRBV9 and J is TRBJ2-7; 9 positions match TRBD1. CDR1 SGDLS and CDR2 YYNGEE come from the germline V gene. The ends lost 0 bases at V and 7 bases at J; junction bases unmatched: 5. The CDR3 loop spans 14 amino acids. CDR3 residues: CASSVGGQGREQYF. The CDR3 nucleotides read TGTGCCAGCAGCGTAGGTGGACAGGGGAGGGAGCAGTACTTC. The complete variable domain, with remaining parts taken from reference TRBV9 and TRBJ2-7, reads DSGVTQTPKHLITATGQRVTLRCSPRSGDLSVYWYQQSLDQGLQFLIQYYNGEERAKGNILERFSAQQFPDLHSELNLSSLELGDSALYFCASSVGGQGREQYFGPGTRLTVT.

The J gene is TRBJ1-2, the V gene TRBV5-8; D possibly corresponds to TRBD1 (5 bases). The germline V gene has CDR1 SGHTS and CDR2 YDEGEE. V lost 4 bases and J 5 bases, leaving 18 bases between the germline ends. The CDR3 length is 15 residues. CDR3 amino acids: CASSLREGQGYGYTF. CDR3 sequence (DNA): TGTGCCAGCAGCCTCCGGGAGGGGCAAGGTTATGGCTACACCTTC.

This clone was recorded a few times. This chain links TRBV18 with TRBJ1-2, with 7 bases fitting TRBD1. CDR1 is KGHSH and CDR2 is LQKENI in the germline V gene. This CDR3 is built from 15 residues. V gave up 2 bases and J gave up 4 bases; unmatched junction bases: 7. In DNA, the CDR3 is TGTGCCAGCTCACCAGATGCAGGGGGAGCCTATGGCTACACCTTC. Translating it yields CASSPDAGGAYGYTF.

CDR3 sequence: CATRYSWDRNYEQYF. The DNA for the CDR3 is TGTGCCACCAGATACTCCTGGGACAGAAACTACGAGCAGTACTTC. The chain combines TRBV24-1 with TRBJ2-7; the match to TRBD1 covers 7 bases. CDR1 is KGHDR and CDR2 is SFDVKD in the germline V gene. Trimming at V came to 7 bases and at J to 3 bases, leaving 11 bases not matched to a gene. CDR3 length: 15 amino acids.

This clone was detected only once. This rearrangement joins TRBV5-4 to TRBJ1-1, with D uncertain. The CDR3 loop spans 16 amino acids. V was clipped by 4 bases and J by 0 bases, with 16 bases between them. Germline V lookup: CDR1 SGHNT, CDR2 YYREEE (reference sequence). The DNA for the CDR3 is TGTGCCAGCAGCCTCGCCTCATATCCTTTGAACACTGAAGCTTTCTTT. It specifies CASSLASYPLNTEAFF.

The chain combines TRBV7-2 with TRBJ2-7, with D possibly matching TRBD1 (5 bases). With 5 bases removed from V and 3 bases from J, the gap between germline ends came to 17 bases. Germline CDR1 and CDR2: SGHTA and FQGNSA. This CDR3 has 15 amino acids. The CDR3 loop is CASSPVGVSYYEQYF. In DNA, the CDR3 is TGTGCCAGCAGCCCGGTAGGGGTTTCGTACTACGAGCAGTACTTC.

This clone was detected once. The gene calls are TRBV2 and TRBJ1-3; D uncertain. Germline V gene lookup returns CDR1 SNHLY and CDR2 FYNNEI. This CDR3 is 15 amino acids long. V lost 6 bases to trimming and J lost 0 bases, with 12 bases between them. The DNA of the CDR3 is TGTGCCAGCAGGGCGGACGGTTCCTCTGGAAACACCATATATTTT. This codes for CASRADGSSGNTIYF. The full variable domain, rest sourced from reference TRBV2 and TRBJ1-3, is EPEVTQTPSHQVTQMGQEVILRCVPISNHLYFYWYRQILGQKVEFLVSFYNNEISEKSEIFDDQFSVERPDGSNFTLKIRSTKLEDSAMYFCASRADGSSGNTIYFGEGSWLTVV.

This CDR3 reads CASSLNGRADEQYF. CDR3 in DNA: TGCGCCAGCAGCTTGAACGGGAGAGCCGACGAGCAGTACTTC. V usage is TRBV5-1 and J usage is TRBJ2-7; TRBD2 might be the D (6 bases). This CDR3 is built from 14 residues. Trimming removed 1 base from V and 5 bases from J, with 13 bases in between. The germline CDR1 and CDR2 sequences are SGHRS and YFSETQ. The variable domain in full, completed from reference TRBV5-1 and TRBJ2-7, reads KAGVTQTPRYLIKTRGQQVTLSCSPISGHRSVSWYQQTPGQGLQFLFEYFSETQRNKGNFPGRFSGRQFSNSRSEMNVSTLELGDSALYLCASSLNGRADEQYFGPGTRLTVT.

This clone came up a few times. V usage is TRBV19 and J usage is TRBJ1-3; D possibly corresponds to TRBD1 (6 bases). This CDR3 is 14 amino acids long. The germline CDR1 and CDR2 sequences are LNHDA and SQIVND (reference sequence). The CDR3 sequence is CAVSDSLSGNTIYF. The DNA for the CDR3 is TGTGCTGTGTCGGACAGCCTCTCTGGAAACACCATATATTTT.

This clone was recorded only once. V gene TRBV24-1 combines with J gene TRBJ2-4; 7 nucleotides align to TRBD2. Looked up from germline, CDR1 is KGHDR and CDR2 is SFDVKD. With V trimmed by 6 bases and J by 1 base, 5 bases remained unmatched. The CDR3 has 15 residues. In nucleotides, the CDR3 is TGTGCCACCAGTACTAGCGACCCTGCCAAAAACATTCAGTACTTC. Its protein is CATSTSDPAKNIQYF.

CDR3 coding DNA: TGTGCCAGCGGATTGAGGGGGATAAGCTATGGCTACACCTTC. This sequence encodes CASGLRGISYGYTF. The chain employs TRBV27 and TRBJ1-2; perhaps TRBD1 as D (6 bases). Trimming removed 8 bases at V and 4 bases at J, with 17 bases between. Germline lookup yields CDR1 MNHEY and CDR2 SMNVEV (reference sequence). The length of the CDR3 is 14 residues.

The chain links TRBV7-8 to TRBJ2-2, with 12 bases identical to TRBD2. The germline V gene encodes CDR1 SGHVS and CDR2 FQNEAQ. Losses at the gene ends were 5 bases for V and 14 bases for J; bases not matched to a gene: 6. The length of the CDR3 is 13 residues. The CDR3 DNA is TGTGCCAGCAGCCGACGACTAGCGGGGGCCCTGTTTTTT. Translating it yields CASSRRLAGALFF.